This entry lists 22 T cell receptor beta chains sequenced from one sample in a study of T cells in Graves' hyperthyroidism and ophthalmopathy. Amplified TCR beta CDR3 regions derived from RNA transcripts. The primer set for the first-round RT-PCR of the TCR CDR3 was HTBI. TCRdb recomputed calls from the multiplex PCR reads with MiXCR, one row per CDR3 protein. The data hold around 600,000 distinct CDR3 sequences, with 14% observed a single time. Sequences were obtained from blood. These receptors were collected from a woman aged 18-29 years with Graves' ophthalmopathy.

The chain combines TRBV19 with TRBJ2-5; perhaps TRBD1 as D (6 bases). Germline V lookup: CDR1 LNHDA, CDR2 SQIVND (reference sequence). This CDR3 region has 15 residues. The V end lost 1 base, the J end lost 5 bases, and 14 bases lay between the germline ends. The CDR3 reads CASSIVGGWGETQYF. The CDR3 nucleotides are TGTGCCAGTAGTATAGTTGGGGGCTGGGGCGAGACCCAGTACTTC.

This clonotype showed up just a few times. CDR3 sequence (DNA): TGTGCCAGCAGTTTGATCGCCTATGGCTACACCTTC. This translates into CASSLIAYGYTF. The V gene is TRBV28, the J gene TRBJ1-2; the D is unclear. Germline V gives CDR1 MDHEN, CDR2 SYDVKM. Trimming took 3 bases from V and 4 from J, leaving 6 bases between them. The CDR3 length is 12 residues.

DNA for the CDR3: TGTGCCAGTAGTGGACACAGGGGGGACTATGGCTACACCTTC. As protein: CASSGHRGDYGYTF. The V gene is TRBV19, the J gene TRBJ1-2, with 8 positions matching TRBD1. Looked up from germline, CDR1 is LNHDA and CDR2 is SQIVND (reference sequence). With 5 bases clipped from V and 3 bases from J, the junction kept 5 bases outside the gene matches. This CDR3 region has 14 residues.

The sample holds many counts of this clonotype. The J gene is TRBJ1-5, the V gene TRBV12-3 or TRBV12-4; D gene ambiguous. Trimming shortened V by 4 bases and J by 2 bases, and 12 bases separated the two germline ends. The CDR3 has 15 residues. The CDR3 bases are TGTGCCAGCAGTTCCTCGACCGACCGCAATCAGCCCCAGCATTTT. Its translation is CASSSSTDRNQPQHF.

The V and J genes are TRBV12-3 or TRBV12-4 and TRBJ1-3; D not resolved. Trimming left V 3 bases short and J 4 bases short, with 22 bases between. The CDR3 extends over 18 amino acids. The CDR3 DNA reads TGTGCCAGCAGTTTGCACACCAGATCAAGGGTGAGAGGAAACACCATATATTTT. Its protein product is CASSLHTRSRVRGNTIYF.

This clonotype has just a few counts. The genes are TRBV6-2 or TRBV6-3 and TRBJ1-1; TRBD1 is a possible D gene (6 bases). Germline V gives CDR1 MNHEY, CDR2 SVGEGT. The CDR3 has 11 amino acids. Trimming pared 7 bases from V and 6 bases from J, leaving 9 bases between. Here the CDR3 DNA reads TGTGCCAGCATCGAGGGGGCTGAAGCTTTCTTT. It is translated as CASIEGAEAFF.

In its sample, this clonotype was seen many times. V and J are TRBV3-1 and TRBJ2-5; tentative D call: TRBD2 (5 bases). This CDR3 has 13 amino acids. The V gene lost 4 bases and the J gene lost 5 bases, with 11 bases spanning the gap. Germline V gene data show CDR1 as LGHDT and CDR2 as YNNKEL (reference sequence). The CDR3 sequence: CASSRDYEETQYF. The CDR3 DNA sequence: TGTGCCAGCAGCCGAGACTATGAGGAGACCCAGTACTTC.

This clonotype was seen many times. The chain recombines TRBV18 with TRBJ1-1; no firm D call. Trimming took 1 base from V and 3 from J, leaving 9 bases between them. Germline V gene lookup returns CDR1 KGHSH and CDR2 LQKENI. This CDR3 contains 14 residues. The CDR3 nucleotides are TGTGCCAGCTCACCACAGGGAACCCACACTGAAGCTTTCTTT. Residues: CASSPQGTHTEAFF.

The chain joins TRBV5-5 to TRBJ2-1; 10 nucleotides line up with TRBD2. V was pared by 2 bases and J by 9 bases, with 5 bases of the junction left unmatched. This CDR3 has 14 residues. CDR1 is SGHKS and CDR2 is YYEKEE in the germline V gene (reference sequence). For the CDR3, the DNA is TGTGCCAGCAGCTTCTCCTTAGCGGGAGGTGAGCAGTTCTTC. Translation: CASSFSLAGGEQFF.

This clonotype was counted a few times. The V gene is TRBV2, the J gene TRBJ1-2, with a possible D match to TRBD1 (5 bases). Germline lookup yields CDR1 SNHLY and CDR2 FYNNEI. V was pared by 6 bases and J by 7 bases, with 21 bases between. This CDR3 is built from 15 residues. CDR3: CASRAFERTGGGYTF. Written as DNA, the CDR3 is TGTGCCAGCAGGGCCTTTGAGAGAACGGGGGGTGGCTACACCTTC.

This clonotype was counted only a few times. The V and J genes are TRBV7-8 and TRBJ2-6; possibly TRBD1 for D (6 bases). Germline assignment: CDR1 SGHVS and CDR2 FQNEAQ. V was clipped by 5 bases and J by 4 bases, with 21 bases between them. The CDR3 has 18 amino acids. CDR3 nucleotides: TGTGCCAGCAGCCGCCCCTTAGGGGAGAGGGGGGGGGCCAACGTCCTGACTTTC. It specifies CASSRPLGERGGANVLTF.

The chain is built from TRBV30 and TRBJ2-7; D might be TRBD1 (5 bases). Germline values: CDR1 GTSNPN, CDR2 SVGIG (reference sequence). Trimming stripped 1 base from V and 5 bases from J, with 15 bases between. The CDR3 runs to 14 residues. CDR3 loop: CAWSGKDKPHEQYF. CDR3 DNA sequence: TGTGCCTGGAGTGGGAAGGACAAGCCACACGAGCAGTACTTC. Drawing the rest from reference TRBV30 and TRBJ2-7, the complete variable domain is SQTIHQWPATLVQPVGSPLSLECTVEGTSNPNLYWYRQAAGRGLQLLFYSVGIGQISSEVPQNLSASRPQDRQFILSSKKLLLSDSGFYLCAWSGKDKPHEQYFGPGTRLTVT.

This clonotype has a count of ten or more. J is TRBJ1-6 and V is TRBV6-1; 9 bases match TRBD1. Germline loops: CDR1 MNHNS, CDR2 SASEGT. Unmatched junction bases numbered 5, after V lost 0 bases and J lost 8 bases. The CDR3 consists of 16 residues. The CDR3 is CASSEAGWTGDSPLHF. Written as DNA, the CDR3 is TGTGCCAGCAGTGAAGCCGGGTGGACAGGGGATTCACCCCTCCACTTT.

This clonotype appeared many times. J is TRBJ2-7 and V is TRBV20-1; no clear D. CDR1 is DFQATT, CDR2 SNEGSKA, per germline (reference sequence). The ends were cut back, 2 bases at V and 3 bases at J, with 14 bases in the middle. The CDR3 spans 14 residues. The CDR3 DNA sequence: TGCAGTGCTAGATCCGACTGGAGAGGCTACGAGCAGTACTTC. Its translation: CSARSDWRGYEQYF.

This clonotype was recorded many times. J is TRBJ2-7 and V is TRBV6-5; tentative D call: TRBD2 (6 bases). Germline CDR1 and CDR2: MNHEY and SVGAGI. With 2 bases removed from V and 2 bases from J, the gap between germline ends came to 13 bases. The length of the CDR3 is 15 residues. The CDR3 DNA is TGTGCCAGCAGTTACAGTAGCGGTCAGGCCTACGAGCAGTACTTC. Translated, it gives CASSYSSGQAYEQYF.

The table lists this clonotype with many counts. This rearrangement joins TRBV20-1 to TRBJ2-2; no reliable D call. V was trimmed by 0 bases and J by 4 bases, leaving 12 bases between them. The germline V gene has CDR1 DFQATT and CDR2 SNEGSKA (reference sequence). The CDR3 runs to 15 residues. DNA for the CDR3: TGCAGTGCTAGAGATAAAAGGTGGAGCACCGGGGAGCTGTTTTTT. This gives the protein CSARDKRWSTGELFF.

Remarks on this clonotype: At one boundary the junction diverges from the germline segment, which might be a read error. The rearrangement uses TRBV27 and TRBJ2-1; 15 bases map to TRBD2. The germline V gene encodes CDR1 MNHEY and CDR2 SMNVEV (reference sequence). This CDR3 is 20 amino acids long. The CDR3 DNA sequence: TGTGCCGGCAGTTTACTCTTGGGGACTAGCGGGGGGTACACGTACAATGAGCAGTTCTTC. It yields the protein CAGSLLLGTSGGYTYNEQFF.

This clonotype was seen many times. The chain couples TRBV4-1 to TRBJ1-1, with 8 nucleotides matching TRBD1. The CDR3 has 15 amino acids. Germline lookup yields CDR1 MGHRA and CDR2 YSYEKL. J gave up 0 bases and V 4 bases, and 4 bases lay outside the gene matches. This CDR3 is CASSPRDRLNTEAFF. The CDR3, as DNA: TGCGCCAGCAGCCCTCGGGACAGGCTGAACACTGAAGCTTTCTTT.

In this sample, this clonotype turned up many times. V usage is TRBV2 and J usage is TRBJ2-3; no definite D call. The CDR3 is 13 residues long. The germline gives CDR1 SNHLY, CDR2 FYNNEI. Trimming stripped 4 bases from V and 6 bases from J, with 11 bases between. CDR3 in DNA: TGTGCCAGCAGTGGTCGGACCGAGGATACGCAGTATTTT. Its protein product is CASSGRTEDTQYF. Full variable domain (remainder filled in from reference TRBV2 and TRBJ2-3): EPEVTQTPSHQVTQMGQEVILRCVPISNHLYFYWYRQILGQKVEFLVSFYNNEISEKSEIFDDQFSVERPDGSNFTLKIRSTKLEDSAMYFCASSGRTEDTQYFGPGTRLTVL.

This rearrangement joins TRBV4-1 to TRBJ2-7; D gene unclear. The V and J ends lost 1 base and 0 bases respectively, with 13 bases between them. The CDR3 is 16 residues long. CDR1 and CDR2 (germline): MGHRA, YSYEKL. The CDR3 is CASSQVRRLNSYEQYF. CDR3 DNA: TGCGCCAGCAGCCAAGTCAGAAGGCTCAACTCCTACGAGCAGTACTTC.

There are a few counts of this clonotype. The CDR3 spells CASSVAPSGAPQETQYF. The CDR3 DNA sequence: TGTGCCAGCAGCGTAGCCCCGTCGGGGGCGCCCCAAGAGACCCAGTACTTC. V usage is TRBV9 and J usage is TRBJ2-5; perhaps D is TRBD1 or TRBD2 (6 bases each). The V and J ends lost 0 bases and 1 base respectively, with 16 bases between them. Germline V gene lookup returns CDR1 SGDLS and CDR2 YYNGEE. CDR3 length: 17 residues.

This clonotype has a count of ten or more. V and J are TRBV11-2 and TRBJ1-1; D ambiguous. Trimming left V 1 base short and J 5 bases short, with 8 bases between. Germline V gene data show CDR1 as SGHAT and CDR2 as FQNNGV. This CDR3 is built from 13 residues. The CDR3 DNA reads TGTGCCAGCAGCTTAGTAGGAGGGACTGAAGCTTTCTTT. It specifies CASSLVGGTEAFF. Full variable domain (rest looked up from reference TRBV11-2 and TRBJ1-1): EAGVAQSPRYKIIEKRQSVAFWCNPISGHATLYWYQQILGQGPKLLIQFQNNGVVDDSQLPKDRFSAERLKGVDSTLKIQPAKLEDSAVYLCASSLVGGTEAFFGQGTRLTVV.